One sample yielded the 7 T cell receptor beta chains listed below, sequenced in a study of blood T cell repertoires in COVID-19. Profiled with immunoSEQ multiplex PCR; TCRdb holds only in-frame clones, not every one. The table records more than 100,000 clones, 65% to 85% of them present only once. The sample consisted of PBMCs or T cells enriched from blood (not recorded which). The source is a woman between 25 and 40 years old who had recovered from COVID-19.

This clone was seen a handful of times. This chain links TRBV5-6 with TRBJ1-1; D uncertain. In germline, CDR1 is SGHDT, CDR2 YYEEEE. CDR3 length equals 15 residues. Trimming left V 1 base short and J 0 bases short, with 10 bases between. CDR3 loop: CASSLSYRVNTEAFF. CDR3 DNA: TGTGCCAGCAGCTTGAGTTACAGAGTGAACACTGAAGCTTTCTTT.

This chain connects TRBV28 to TRBJ2-1; TRBD2 aligns across 7 bases. V was clipped by 4 bases and J by 1 base; unmatched bases: 4. The CDR3 has 15 residues. Germline assignment: CDR1 MDHEN and CDR2 SYDVKM. CDR3 sequence (DNA): TGTGCCAGCAGTTGGGGGGGGAGGTCCTACAATGAGCAGTTCTTC. As protein: CASSWGGRSYNEQFF.

This clone was picked up one time. The chain joins TRBV2 to TRBJ1-6, with TRBD1 identical over 7 bases. Germline values: CDR1 SNHLY, CDR2 FYNNEI. This CDR3 contains 17 residues. The V and J ends lost 5 bases and 5 bases, in that order; junction bases with no gene match: 12. The CDR3 DNA sequence: TGTGCCAGCAGTCACTCGACAGGGACGATCGATAATTCACCCCTCCACTTT. Amino acid sequence: CASSHSTGTIDNSPLHF.

The CDR3 protein is CASSSSGRASGEQYF. CDR3 bases: TGTGCCAGCAGTTCTAGCGGGAGGGCCTCGGGCGAGCAGTACTTC. The chain has TRBV27 and TRBJ2-7; 12 nucleotides match TRBD2. Germline V CDR1 and CDR2: MNHEY, SMNVEV (reference sequence). The ends lost 4 bases at V and 6 bases at J; junction bases unmatched: 7. The CDR3 extends over 15 amino acids.

The rearrangement joins TRBV13 to TRBJ1-2, with 8 bases that match TRBD1. The V and J ends lost 2 bases and 4 bases, in that order; junction bases with no gene match: 9. The CDR3 has 16 residues. Per the germline V gene, CDR1 is PRHDT and CDR2 is FYEKMQ (reference sequence). In DNA form, the CDR3 reads TGTGCCAGCAGCTTACGGCCCGTCACAGGGGGCTATGGCTACACCTTC. Encoded protein: CASSLRPVTGGYGYTF.

V usage is TRBV6-4 and J usage is TRBJ2-6; TRBD2 aligns across 9 bases. V gave up 11 bases and J gave up 2 bases; unmatched junction bases: 4. The CDR3 is 14 amino acids. The germline CDR1 and CDR2 sequences are MRHNA and SNTAGT. The chain's CDR3 is CAPRGRAGANVLTF. The DNA for the CDR3 is TGTGCCCCCCGCGGGAGGGCTGGGGCCAACGTCCTGACTTTC.

The chain is built from TRBV28 and TRBJ1-4, with a tentative D call TRBD1 (6 bases). Germline-derived CDR1 and CDR2 are MDHEN and SYDVKM. Trimming cost V 8 bases and J 5 bases, with 9 bases left between them. There are 12 residues in the CDR3. This chain's CDR3 is CASLQGNEKLFF. CDR3 nucleotide sequence: TGTGCCAGCCTCCAGGGGAATGAAAAACTGTTTTTT. Based on the CDR3 plus reference TRBV28 and TRBJ1-4, the full variable domain is DVKVTQSSRYLVKRTGEKVFLECVQDMDHENMFWYRQDPGLGLRLIYFSYDVKMKEKGDIPEGYSVSREKKERFSLILESASTNQTSMYLCASLQGNEKLFFGSGTQLSVL.